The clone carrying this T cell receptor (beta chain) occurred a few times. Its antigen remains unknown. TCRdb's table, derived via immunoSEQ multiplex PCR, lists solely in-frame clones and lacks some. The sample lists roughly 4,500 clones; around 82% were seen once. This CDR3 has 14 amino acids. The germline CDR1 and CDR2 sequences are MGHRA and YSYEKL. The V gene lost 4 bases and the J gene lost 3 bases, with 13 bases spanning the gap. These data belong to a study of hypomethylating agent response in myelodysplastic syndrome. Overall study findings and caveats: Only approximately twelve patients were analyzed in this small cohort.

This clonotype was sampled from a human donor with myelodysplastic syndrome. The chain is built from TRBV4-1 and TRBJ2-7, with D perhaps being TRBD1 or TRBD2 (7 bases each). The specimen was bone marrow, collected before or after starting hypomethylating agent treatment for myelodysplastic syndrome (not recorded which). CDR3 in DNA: TGCGCCAGCAGCCGGGAGGGACAGTTCTACGAGCAGTACTTC. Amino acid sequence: CASSREGQFYEQYF.